This TCR beta chain was profiled in a study of radiotherapy plus CTLA-4 blockade in lung cancer. The wider study: 18% of patients responded objectively, and about 32% achieved disease control. Overall study findings and caveats: Early clonal dynamics of blood T cells, together with interferon-beta, were reported as the best response predictor.

The data were produced by immunoSEQ multiplex PCR, yet TCRdb's version contains in-frame clones alone and is incomplete. The sample records 51,000 or so clones, 70% to 90% being singletons. V trimming: 4 bases; J trimming: 8 bases; junction bases outside the gene matches: 8. Germline V gene data show CDR1 as SGHRS and CDR2 as YFSETQ. The CDR3 totals 15 residues. Points on this clone: Antigen: not known.

Sequenced here: peripheral blood, sampled from a patient treated with radiotherapy plus ipilimumab. This TCR came from a human donor with non-small cell lung cancer whose response to radiotherapy plus ipilimumab could not be evaluated. The chain links TRBV5-1 to TRBJ1-6, with 8 nucleotides matching TRBD1. The CDR3 sequence is CASSDGQGWDSPLHF. The CDR3 DNA reads TGCGCCAGCAGCGACGGACAGGGCTGGGATTCACCCCTCCACTTT.